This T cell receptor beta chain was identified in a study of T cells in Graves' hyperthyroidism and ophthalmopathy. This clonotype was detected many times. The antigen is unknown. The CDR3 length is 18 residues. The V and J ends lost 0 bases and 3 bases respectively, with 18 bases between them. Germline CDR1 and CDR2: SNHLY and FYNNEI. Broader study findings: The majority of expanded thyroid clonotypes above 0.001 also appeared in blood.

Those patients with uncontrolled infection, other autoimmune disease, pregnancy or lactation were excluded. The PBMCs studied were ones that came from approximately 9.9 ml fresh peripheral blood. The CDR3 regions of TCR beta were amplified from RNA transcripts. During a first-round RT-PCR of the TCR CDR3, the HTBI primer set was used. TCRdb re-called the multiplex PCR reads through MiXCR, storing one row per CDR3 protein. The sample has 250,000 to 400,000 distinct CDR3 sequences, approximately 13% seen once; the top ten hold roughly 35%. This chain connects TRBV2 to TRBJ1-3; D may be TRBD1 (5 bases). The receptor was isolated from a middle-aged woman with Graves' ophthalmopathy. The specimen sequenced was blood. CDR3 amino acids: CASSEAAGTVGFGNTIYF. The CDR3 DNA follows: TGTGCCAGCAGTGAAGCAGCCGGGACGGTGGGTTTTGGAAACACCATATATTTT.